Presented here are 8 T cell receptor beta chains from one specimen sequenced in a study of T cells of healthy individuals. Via MiXCR, TCRdb re-called the 5' RACE reads, giving one row per CDR3 protein. This repertoire shows fewer than 70,000 distinct CDR3 sequences, about 15% found once; its top ten account for roughly 15%. The receptor set was obtained from a human donor in good health.

In its sample, this clonotype was seen a few times. The chain employs TRBV7-9 and TRBJ2-7, with D uncertain. Germline CDR1 is SEHNR and CDR2 is FQNEAQ (reference sequence). The length of the CDR3 is 14 residues. V lost 4 bases, J lost 5 bases, and 15 bases lay in between. In DNA, the CDR3 is TGTGCCAGCAGCTATTCGGACGGCGTCGACGAGCAGTACTTC. It specifies CASSYSDGVDEQYF.

The rearrangement joins TRBV20-1 to TRBJ1-2; D is perhaps TRBD1 (6 bases). V lost 3 bases to trimming and J lost 7 bases, with 21 bases between them. CDR3 length: 15 residues. Germline CDR1 and CDR2: DFQATT and SNEGSKA (reference sequence). CDR3 loop: CSASPTAGAASGYTF. The DNA for the CDR3 is TGCAGTGCTAGCCCCACTGCGGGGGCGGCTAGTGGCTACACCTTC.

This sequence joins TRBV6-2 or TRBV6-3 and TRBJ2-7, with D perhaps being TRBD1 or TRBD2 (5 bases each). This CDR3 comprises 16 residues. V lost 5 bases and J 1 base, leaving 18 bases between the germline ends. Looked up from germline, CDR1 is MNHEY and CDR2 is SVGEGT. The CDR3 sequence is CASSPLPSGRSYEQYF. The CDR3 region has the DNA TGTGCCAGCAGTCCTCTACCATCGGGACGGTCCTACGAGCAGTACTTC.

As concerns this clonotype: Since a much larger clone is just one base distant, this may be a read error. V gene TRBV12-3 or TRBV12-4 combines with J gene TRBJ2-1; 8 bases align to TRBD2. This CDR3 has 13 amino acids. The CDR3 DNA is TGTGCCAGCAGGCGCGGGGGGCTATATGAGCGGTTCTTC. It specifies CASRRGGLYERFF.

The CDR3 bases are TGCGCCAGCAGGTCGGGGGAGCAGTACTTC. Protein product: CASRSGEQYF. J is TRBJ2-7 and V is TRBV10-2; a possible D gene is TRBD2 (5 bases). CDR1 and CDR2 from the germline V gene are WSHSY and SAAADI. The CDR3 has 10 amino acids. The ends were cut back, 6 bases at V and 7 bases at J, with 7 bases in the middle.

This clonotype was counted many times. This chain connects TRBV7-2 to TRBJ2-7, with D hard to call. This CDR3 contains 15 residues. The germline CDR1 and CDR2 sequences are SGHTA and FQGNSA. Trimming left V 2 bases short and J 0 bases short, with 11 bases between. The chain's CDR3 is CASSLSPGPSYEQYF. The CDR3 region has the DNA TGTGCCAGCAGCTTAAGCCCTGGCCCCTCCTACGAGCAGTACTTC.

In this sample, this clonotype turned up many times. V usage is TRBV5-6 and J usage is TRBJ1-2; 7 bases line up with TRBD1. CDR3 size: 14 residues. After removal of 3 bases from V and 5 bases from J, the junction contained 7 bases not matched to a gene. CDR1 SGHDT and CDR2 YYEEEE come from the germline V gene. The CDR3 reads CASSSYNRGYGYTF. Written as DNA, the CDR3 is TGTGCCAGCAGCTCCTACAACAGGGGTTATGGCTACACCTTC.

The rearrangement links TRBV28 to TRBJ1-4, with a weak D call TRBD1 (6 bases). Germline V gene lookup returns CDR1 MDHEN and CDR2 SYDVKM. V lost 5 bases to trimming and J lost 7 bases, with 17 bases between them. The CDR3 has 15 amino acids. CDR3 residues: CASSGNRVLGEKLFF. CDR3 coding DNA: TGTGCCAGCAGTGGTAACAGGGTTCTGGGTGAAAAACTGTTTTTT.